Below, 30 T cell receptor beta chains from the same sample are listed, as sequenced in a study of cytomegalovirus exposure and HLA in healthy donors. The PCR made use of 60 Vbeta and 13 Jbeta primers. Profiling relied on immunoSEQ multiplex PCR, and the TCRdb table lists in-frame clones only, not all of them. The data hold roughly 180,000 clones, with roughly 80% observed a single time. The sequenced sample was PBMCs. The receptors originated from a male donor in good health and CMV-seronegative.

This clone was counted a single time. The chain uses TRBV19 and TRBJ1-1, with D possibly being TRBD1 (6 bases). The CDR3 extends over 13 amino acids. V was shortened by 5 bases and J by 1 base, with 8 bases between the two germline ends. Germline V gene lookup returns CDR1 LNHDA and CDR2 SQIVND (reference sequence). The CDR3 nucleotides read TGTGCCAGTAGTGTACAGGGGAACACTGAAGCTTTCTTT. As protein: CASSVQGNTEAFF.

The chain combines TRBV7-8 with TRBJ2-7; 7 bases align to TRBD1. The trim removed 3 bases at V and 6 bases at J, leaving 14 bases unmatched. The CDR3 totals 16 residues. The germline gives CDR1 SGHVS, CDR2 FQNEAQ. The CDR3 coding sequence is TGTGCCAGCAGCTTCCAGTCCTTAACAGGGGACGGCGAGCAGTACTTC. Translated, it gives CASSFQSLTGDGEQYF.

V is TRBV19 and J is TRBJ1-1; D remains unclear. Germline CDR1 reads LNHDA; CDR2 reads SQIVND (reference sequence). This CDR3 is 13 amino acids long. Trimming pared 1 base from V and 5 bases from J, leaving 8 bases between. The CDR3 sequence: CASSIVWRTEAFF. Written as DNA, the CDR3 is TGTGCCAGTAGTATAGTGTGGAGGACTGAAGCTTTCTTT.

The J gene is TRBJ1-4, the V gene TRBV5-1; 9 bases line up with TRBD1. J was trimmed by 0 bases and V by 0 bases; bases with no gene match: 6. The CDR3 runs 18 residues. Germline V gene data show CDR1 as SGHRS and CDR2 as YFSETQ. The CDR3, as DNA: TGCGCCAGCAGCTTGGGACAGGGGGGACGCTCAACTAATGAAAAACTGTTTTTT. It encodes CASSLGQGGRSTNEKLFF.

V usage is TRBV6-6 and J usage is TRBJ2-5; a weak D match, TRBD1 (6 bases). This CDR3 is built from 15 residues. V was trimmed by 6 bases and J by 2 bases, leaving 16 bases between them. Germline assignment: CDR1 MNHNY and CDR2 SVGAGI (reference sequence). CDR3 DNA: TGTGCCAGCAGCATGATCTTGGGGGCGCAAGAGACCCAGTACTTC. Translation gives CASSMILGAQETQYF.

The V and J genes are TRBV2 and TRBJ2-7; maybe TRBD1 (7 bases). Germline lookup yields CDR1 SNHLY and CDR2 FYNNEI. The CDR3 runs 15 residues. The germline V and J ends were trimmed by 1 base and 4 bases, with 14 bases remaining between them. The CDR3 loop is CASSEGRGPPYEQYF. The CDR3, as DNA: TGTGCCAGCAGTGAAGGGAGGGGGCCCCCTTACGAGCAGTACTTC.

This chain links TRBV11-3 with TRBJ2-3; perhaps TRBD2 as D (6 bases). Germline V lookup: CDR1 SGHNT, CDR2 YENEEA. This CDR3 is built from 17 residues. V lost 5 bases and J lost 1, with 19 bases in between. The CDR3 nucleotides are TGTGCCAGCAGCACAGGAGGGCTACTAGGGCGCACAGATACGCAGTATTTT. The encoded protein is CASSTGGLLGRTDTQYF.

The rearrangement joins TRBV28 to TRBJ2-2; tentatively, D is TRBD2 (6 bases). Looked up from germline, CDR1 is MDHEN and CDR2 is SYDVKM. The CDR3 runs to 14 residues. Deletions cut 6 bases from V and 8 bases from J, with 16 bases between. CDR3 loop: CASSSGGGLGELFF. The CDR3 DNA sequence: TGTGCCAGCAGCTCGGGCGGAGGGCTGGGGGAGCTGTTTTTT.

The J gene is TRBJ2-7, the V gene TRBV7-6; weak D call: TRBD2 (7 bases). The CDR3 loop spans 15 amino acids. CDR1 SGHVS and CDR2 FNYEAQ come from the germline V gene. V dropped 2 bases and J dropped 6 bases, with 17 bases sitting between them. The CDR3 loop reads CASSLRAGATGEQYF. Here the CDR3 DNA reads TGTGCCAGCAGCTTAAGGGCGGGGGCAACGGGCGAGCAGTACTTC.

This chain connects TRBV5-1 to TRBJ2-1, with D possibly TRBD2 on 7 matching bases. Germline CDR1 is SGHRS and CDR2 is YFSETQ. The germline V and J ends were trimmed by 4 bases and 0 bases, with 14 bases remaining between them. This CDR3 has 16 amino acids. DNA of the CDR3: TGCGCCAGCAGCCGAGTCGGGGGGCGCTCCTACAATGAGCAGTTCTTC. Translated: CASSRVGGRSYNEQFF. Using reference TRBV5-1 and TRBJ2-1 for the parts outside the CDR3, the full variable domain is KAGVTQTPRYLIKTRGQQVTLSCSPISGHRSVSWYQQTPGQGLQFLFEYFSETQRNKGNFPGRFSGRQFSNSRSEMNVSTLELGDSALYLCASSRVGGRSYNEQFFGPGTRLTVL.

The rearrangement joins TRBV6-5 to TRBJ2-3, with D uncertain. The ends were cut back, 5 bases at V and 5 bases at J, with 11 bases in the middle. The germline V gene has CDR1 MNHEY and CDR2 SVGAGI. There are 13 residues in the CDR3. Here the CDR3 DNA reads TGTGCCAGCAGTCCCCTTCGAGGAGATACGCAGTATTTT. Amino acid sequence: CASSPLRGDTQYF.

In the case of this clone: One end of the junction does not line up with germline, which may come from a read error. The chain couples TRBV7-7 to TRBJ2-2; a possible D gene is TRBD1 (6 bases). The CDR3 is 16 residues long. The germline CDR1 and CDR2 sequences are SSHAT and FNYEAQ (reference sequence). The CDR3 reads CASSQYGQHFAGELFF. CDR3 sequence (DNA): TGTGCTAGCAGCCAATACGGACAGCATTTCGCCGGGGAGCTGTTTTTT.

The V and J genes are TRBV28 and TRBJ1-2; TRBD1 agrees at 8 bases. The CDR3 is 17 amino acids. Germline CDR1 and CDR2: MDHEN and SYDVKM. V was pared by 5 bases and J by 4 bases, with 15 bases of the junction left unmatched. CDR3 loop: CASSHQGGRGQVYGYTF. The DNA of the CDR3 is TGTGCCAGCAGTCACCAGGGGGGCAGGGGGCAGGTCTATGGCTACACCTTC.

The chain recombines TRBV27 with TRBJ2-7, with TRBD1 matching 9 bases. The CDR3 spans 16 residues. The J segment lost 2 bases and the V segment lost 3 bases, leaving 8 bases of the junction unmatched. From germline, CDR1 is MNHEY and CDR2 SMNVEV (reference sequence). The CDR3 DNA follows: TGTGCCAGCAGTTTTCGGCGCGGGACAGGGCCCTACGAGCAGTACTTC. Its translation is CASSFRRGTGPYEQYF.

The V call is TRBV5-1, the J call TRBJ2-3, with TRBD2 matching over 10 bases. With V trimmed by 2 bases and J by 5 bases, 5 bases remained unmatched. In germline, CDR1 is SGHRS, CDR2 YFSETQ. This CDR3 contains 15 residues. The CDR3 region has the DNA TGCGCCAGCAGCTTACTAGCGGGAAGGATAGATACGCAGTATTTT. It specifies CASSLLAGRIDTQYF.

The rearrangement joins TRBV5-6 to TRBJ2-7; TRBD1 is a possible D gene (6 bases). Germline assignment: CDR1 SGHDT and CDR2 YYEEEE. The CDR3 runs 12 residues. V was clipped by 0 bases and J by 10 bases, with 11 bases between them. CDR3 sequence (DNA): TGTGCCAGCAGCTTGGCGGTGGGACAACAGTACTTC. It specifies CASSLAVGQQYF. Full variable domain (remainder filled in from reference TRBV5-6 and TRBJ2-7): DAGVTQSPTHLIKTRGQQVTLRCSPKSGHDTVSWYQQALGQGPQFIFQYYEEEERQRGNFPDRFSGHQFPNYSSELNVNALLLGDSALYLCASSLAVGQQYFGPGTRLTVT.

The rearrangement joins TRBV5-6 to TRBJ2-5; 13 nucleotides line up with TRBD2. The J segment lost 5 bases and the V segment lost 4 bases, leaving 14 bases of the junction unmatched. The CDR3 runs to 18 residues. In germline, CDR1 is SGHDT, CDR2 YYEEEE. CDR3 DNA sequence: TGTGCCAGCAGCCGACTAGCGGGGGGCCCCGGGGGGATGGAGACCCAGTACTTC. This codes for CASSRLAGGPGGMETQYF.

This chain connects TRBV19 to TRBJ2-7; D ambiguous. CDR1 is LNHDA, CDR2 SQIVND, per germline (reference sequence). Trimming cost V 1 base and J 0 bases, with 10 bases left between them. The CDR3 length is 15 residues. CDR3 DNA: TGTGCCAGTAGTATAGTAAGGAGTAGCTCCTACGAGCAGTACTTC. Its translation: CASSIVRSSSYEQYF.

The chain uses TRBV6-1 and TRBJ2-5, with 11 nucleotides matching TRBD2. The junction had 12 bases not matched to a gene; V was cut back by 5 bases and J by 13 bases. The CDR3 is made up of 14 amino acids. Looked up from germline, CDR1 is MNHNS and CDR2 is SASEGT. CDR3 sequence: CASSSTSGDPRGYF. The CDR3 DNA reads TGTGCCAGCAGTTCGACTAGCGGGGACCCCCGGGGGTACTTC.

The genes are TRBV2 and TRBJ1-5; 9 bases match TRBD1. J gave up 3 bases and V 4 bases, and 4 bases lay outside the gene matches. This CDR3 spans 15 amino acids. Germline V lookup: CDR1 SNHLY, CDR2 FYNNEI. The CDR3 reads CASSAGQGINQPQHF. The CDR3 nucleotides are TGTGCCAGCAGTGCGGGACAGGGTATCAATCAGCCCCAGCATTTT. Full variable domain (outside the CDR3, taken from reference TRBV2 and TRBJ1-5): EPEVTQTPSHQVTQMGQEVILRCVPISNHLYFYWYRQILGQKVEFLVSFYNNEISEKSEIFDDQFSVERPDGSNFTLKIRSTKLEDSAMYFCASSAGQGINQPQHFGDGTRLSIL.

The chain employs TRBV5-1 and TRBJ1-4, with 10 bases fitting TRBD1. CDR1 and CDR2 from the germline V gene are SGHRS and YFSETQ. V was pared by 3 bases and J by 7 bases, with 9 bases of the junction left unmatched. The CDR3 loop spans 16 amino acids. The CDR3 sequence is CASSSPPGQGTEKLFF. In DNA form, the CDR3 reads TGCGCCAGCAGCTCCCCCCCGGGACAGGGGACTGAAAAACTGTTTTTT.

V is TRBV29-1 and J is TRBJ2-2, with D possibly TRBD2 on 6 matching bases. CDR3 length: 16 residues. V gave up 4 bases and J gave up 2 bases, with 17 bases separating them. Looked up from germline, CDR1 is SQVTM and CDR2 is ANQGSEA. The CDR3 sequence is CSVAGGSGLNTGELFF. The CDR3 bases are TGCAGCGTTGCTGGGGGGTCTGGACTCAACACCGGGGAGCTGTTTTTT.

The chain is built from TRBV6-6 and TRBJ1-1; 7 positions match TRBD1. The CDR3 covers 14 residues. The germline V gene has CDR1 MNHNY and CDR2 SVGAGI (reference sequence). The V and J ends lost 6 bases and 1 base, in that order; junction bases with no gene match: 5. CDR3 DNA: TGTGCCAGCAGGGTGGGACAGTCGAACACTGAAGCTTTCTTT. It is translated as CASRVGQSNTEAFF.

The chain links TRBV29-1 to TRBJ2-5; 10 bases are shared with TRBD2. The CDR3 consists of 19 residues. V was clipped by 4 bases and J by 7 bases; unmatched bases: 24. Germline lookup yields CDR1 SQVTM and CDR2 ANQGSEA. The CDR3 DNA is TGCAGCGTTGTTGTCCAACCCTTAACTAGCGGGGACCTCGGGGGGACCCAGTACTTC. This sequence encodes CSVVVQPLTSGDLGGTQYF.

The chain joins TRBV7-9 to TRBJ2-7, with 7 bases matching TRBD2. CDR1 and CDR2 from the germline V gene are SEHNR and FQNEAQ (reference sequence). The CDR3 totals 17 residues. V dropped 6 bases and J dropped 3; count of bases not matched to a gene: 17. DNA for the CDR3: TGTGCCAGCAGTCGTGGACTAGGCATGTGGGATAGCTACGAGCAGTACTTC. It translates to CASSRGLGMWDSYEQYF. The complete variable domain, with remaining parts taken from reference TRBV7-9 and TRBJ2-7, reads DTGVSQNPRHKITKRGQNVTFRCDPISEHNRLYWYRQTLGQGPEFLTYFQNEAQLEKSRLLSDRFSAERPKGSFSTLEIQRTEQGDSAMYLCASSRGLGMWDSYEQYFGPGTRLTVT.

The chain links TRBV9 to TRBJ1-2; maybe TRBD1 (6 bases). The V and J ends lost 0 bases and 2 bases respectively, with 8 bases between them. The V gene's germline CDR1 is SGDLS and CDR2 YYNGEE. CDR3 length: 14 amino acids. Here the CDR3 reads CASSVGTGNYGYTF. Here the CDR3 DNA reads TGTGCCAGCAGCGTAGGTACAGGGAACTATGGCTACACCTTC.

The V gene is TRBV28, the J gene TRBJ2-5; TRBD1 aligns across 10 bases. This CDR3 comprises 15 residues. Trimming removed 3 bases from V and 5 bases from J; junction bases left unmatched: 6. Looked up from germline, CDR1 is MDHEN and CDR2 is SYDVKM. In nucleotides, the CDR3 is TGTGCCAGCAGTTTGGGGACAGGGGACCCGGAGACCCAGTACTTC. Translated, it gives CASSLGTGDPETQYF.

V usage is TRBV9 and J usage is TRBJ2-2, with D perhaps TRBD1 (5 bases). The CDR3 runs to 13 residues. Trimming removed 0 bases at V and 8 bases at J, with 8 bases between. The V gene's germline CDR1 is SGDLS and CDR2 YYNGEE. The CDR3 here is CASSVATGGELFF. CDR3 in DNA: TGTGCCAGCAGCGTAGCTACAGGTGGGGAGCTGTTTTTT.

The chain recombines TRBV4-2 with TRBJ2-5, with 11 bases that match TRBD2. The J call is in doubt because the DNA end fits TRBJ2-7 better. The V gene's germline CDR1 is LGHNA and CDR2 YNFKEQ. The CDR3 runs to 16 residues. The CDR3 spells CASSQDIAGGTYEQYF. In DNA, the CDR3 is TGTGCCAGCAGCCAAGATATAGCGGGGGGGACATACGAGCAGTACTTC.

The chain is built from TRBV5-4 and TRBJ2-3, with D tentatively TRBD1 (6 bases). V was clipped by 0 bases and J by 0 bases, with 14 bases between them. This CDR3 has 17 amino acids. Germline CDR1 and CDR2: SGHNT and YYREEE (reference sequence). The CDR3 DNA follows: TGTGCCAGCAGCTTGGCAGGGGTTGAAACTAGCACAGATACGCAGTATTTT. This gives the protein CASSLAGVETSTDTQYF.